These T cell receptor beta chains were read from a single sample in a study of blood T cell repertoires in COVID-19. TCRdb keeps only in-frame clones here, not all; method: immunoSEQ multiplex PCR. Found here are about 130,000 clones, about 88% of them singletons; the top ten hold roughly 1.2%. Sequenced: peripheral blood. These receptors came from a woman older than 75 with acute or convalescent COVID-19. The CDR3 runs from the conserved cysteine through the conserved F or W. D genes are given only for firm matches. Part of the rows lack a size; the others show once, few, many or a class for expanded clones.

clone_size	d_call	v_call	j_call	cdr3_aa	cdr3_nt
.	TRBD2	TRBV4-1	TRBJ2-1	CASSQGAAGRGAWNEQFF	TGCGCCAGCAGCCAAGGTGCTGCGGGGCGGGGGGCCTGGAATGAGCAGTTCTTC
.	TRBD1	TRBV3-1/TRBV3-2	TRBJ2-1	CASSQVLPGQGLNEQFF	TGTGCCAGCAGCCAAGTTCTCCCGGGACAGGGGCTAAATGAGCAGTTCTTC
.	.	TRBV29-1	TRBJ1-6	CSVAAGVGNSPLHF	TGCAGCGTTGCAGCAGGGGTTGGAAATTCACCCCTCCACTTT
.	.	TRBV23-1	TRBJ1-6	CASSPPHTGYDRGWSPLHF	TGCGCCAGCAGTCCCCCCCATACAGGTTATGATCGGGGGTGGTCACCCCTCCACTTT
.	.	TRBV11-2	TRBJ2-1	CASSLVSRKQFF	TGTGCCAGCAGCTTAGTGTCCAGGAAGCAGTTCTTC
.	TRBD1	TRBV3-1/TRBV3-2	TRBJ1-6	CASSLRTGTANSPLHF	TGTGCCAGCAGCCTACGTACCGGGACAGCTAATTCACCCCTCCACTTT
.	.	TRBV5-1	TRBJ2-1	CASSLATFSSYNEQFF	TGCGCCAGCAGCTTGGCCACCTTCAGCTCCTACAATGAGCAGTTCTTC
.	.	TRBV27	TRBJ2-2	CASSIGSRPGELFF	TGTGCCAGCAGTATCGGGAGCCGGCCCGGGGAGCTGTTTTTT
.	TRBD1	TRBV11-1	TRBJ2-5	CASSPRQGETQYF	TGTGCCAGCAGCCCGAGACAGGGGGAGACCCAGTACTTC
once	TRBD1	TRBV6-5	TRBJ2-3	CASSTGTGSTDTQYF	TGTGCCAGCAGTACCGGGACAGGGAGCACAGATACGCAGTATTTT
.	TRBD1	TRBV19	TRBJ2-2	CASSNRGTGELFF	TGTGCCAGTAGTAACAGGGGCACCGGGGAGCTGTTTTTT
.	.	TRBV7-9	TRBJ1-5	CASSQLAQPQHF	TGTGCCAGCAGCCAGTTGGCTCAGCCCCAGCATTTT
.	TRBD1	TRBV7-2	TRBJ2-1	CASSNPGQGINEQFF	TGTGCCAGCAGCAATCCCGGACAGGGAATAAATGAGCAGTTCTTC
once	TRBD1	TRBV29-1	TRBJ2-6	CSTNSGGTGANVLTF	TGCAGCACCAACTCAGGGGGAACTGGGGCCAACGTCCTGACTTTC
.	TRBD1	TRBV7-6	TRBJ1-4	CASSQGQGDEKLFF	TGTGCCAGCAGCCAGGGACAGGGGGATGAAAAACTGTTTTTT
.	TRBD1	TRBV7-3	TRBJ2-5	CASSRGQQETQYF	TGTGCCAGCTCAAGGGGACAGCAAGAGACCCAGTACTTC
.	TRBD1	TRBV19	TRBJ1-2	CASSMRQGDGYTF	TGTGCCAGTAGTATGAGACAGGGAGATGGCTACACCTTC
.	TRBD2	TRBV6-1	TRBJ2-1	CASSDRLAGGNNEQFF	TGTGCCAGCAGTGATAGACTAGCGGGGGGGAACAATGAGCAGTTCTTC
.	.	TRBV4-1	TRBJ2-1	CASSQPFDLSGQFF	TGCGCCAGCAGCCAACCCTTCGATCTCTCAGGGCAGTTCTTC
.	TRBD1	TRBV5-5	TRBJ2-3	CASIQGSTDTQYF	TGTGCCAGCATACAGGGGAGCACAGATACGCAGTATTTT
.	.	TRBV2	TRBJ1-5	CASRAERRNQPQHF	TGTGCCAGCAGGGCCGAGAGGCGCAATCAGCCCCAGCATTTT
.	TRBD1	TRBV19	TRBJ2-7	CASGPTGVFYEQYF	TGTGCCAGTGGACCGACAGGGGTCTTCTACGAGCAGTACTTC
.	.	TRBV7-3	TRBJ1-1	CASSPQSAAATEAFF	TGTGCCAGCAGCCCGCAGAGTGCAGCGGCCACTGAAGCTTTCTTT
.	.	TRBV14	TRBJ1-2	CASSRLRDINYGYTF	TGTGCCAGCAGCCGTCTCCGGGACATTAACTATGGCTACACCTTC
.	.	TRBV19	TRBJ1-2	CASGGRYGYTF	TGTGCCAGCGGGGGGCGTTATGGCTACACCTTC